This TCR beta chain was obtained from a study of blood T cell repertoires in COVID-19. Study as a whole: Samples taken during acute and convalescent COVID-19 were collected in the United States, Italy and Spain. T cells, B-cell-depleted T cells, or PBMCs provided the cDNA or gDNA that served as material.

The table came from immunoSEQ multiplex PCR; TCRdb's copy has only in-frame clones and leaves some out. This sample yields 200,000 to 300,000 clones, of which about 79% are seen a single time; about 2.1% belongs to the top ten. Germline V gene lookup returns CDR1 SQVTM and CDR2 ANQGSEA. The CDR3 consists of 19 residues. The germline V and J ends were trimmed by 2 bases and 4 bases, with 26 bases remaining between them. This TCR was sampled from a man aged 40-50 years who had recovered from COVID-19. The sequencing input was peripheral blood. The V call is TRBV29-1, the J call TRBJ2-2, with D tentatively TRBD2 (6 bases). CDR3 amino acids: CSVEWVGGNGSSVTGELFF. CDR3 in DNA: TGCAGCGTTGAATGGGTGGGCGGGAATGGAAGTAGTGTCACCGGGGAGCTGTTTTTT.